The entry below gives a single T cell receptor beta chain sequence along with its context. Its specificity is unknown. The data were obtained in a study of blood T cells in healthy people across ages. PCR was performed a second time for 7 to 11 cycles using a sample-barcoded 5' primer and a J-beta primer mix. CDR3-containing paired-end reads numbered at least 2.5 million in each sample. Each CDR3 protein gets one entry after TCRdb re-called the 5' RACE reads with MiXCR. This table holds some 1,800,000 distinct CDR3 sequences, approximately 40% found once. CDR1 is LGHDT, CDR2 YNNKEL, per germline (reference sequence). Trimming left V 8 bases short and J 5 bases short, with 15 bases between. This CDR3 has 13 amino acids. Broader study findings: The recorded TCR beta diversity per million T cells decreased in a roughly linear manner with age. Naive CD4+ cells and diversity were both higher in long-lived donors than in aged donors.

This sequence originates from a human donor in good health. The chain combines TRBV3-1 with TRBJ2-5, with unresolved D. Sequencing was done on a sample of blood. CDR3 in DNA: TGTGCCAGCCTCGGGCCCTACGAGGAGACCCAGTACTTC. Translated, it gives CASLGPYEETQYF.